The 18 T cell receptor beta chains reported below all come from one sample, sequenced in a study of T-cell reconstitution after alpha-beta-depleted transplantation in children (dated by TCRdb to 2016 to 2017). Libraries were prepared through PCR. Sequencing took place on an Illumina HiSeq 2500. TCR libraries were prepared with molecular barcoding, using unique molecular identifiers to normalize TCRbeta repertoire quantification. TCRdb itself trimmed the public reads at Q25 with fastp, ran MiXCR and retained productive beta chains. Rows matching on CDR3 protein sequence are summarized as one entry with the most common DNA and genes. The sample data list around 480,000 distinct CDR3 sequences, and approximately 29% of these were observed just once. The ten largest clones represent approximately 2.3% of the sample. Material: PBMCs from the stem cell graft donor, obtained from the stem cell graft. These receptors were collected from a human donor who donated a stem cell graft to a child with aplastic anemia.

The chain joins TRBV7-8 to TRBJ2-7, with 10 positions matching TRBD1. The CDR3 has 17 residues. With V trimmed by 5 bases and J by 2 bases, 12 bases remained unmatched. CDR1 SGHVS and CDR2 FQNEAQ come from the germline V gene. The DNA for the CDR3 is TGTGCCAGCAGCCCCATCGTAGCGGGACAGGGGACCTACGAGCAGTACTTC. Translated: CASSPIVAGQGTYEQYF.

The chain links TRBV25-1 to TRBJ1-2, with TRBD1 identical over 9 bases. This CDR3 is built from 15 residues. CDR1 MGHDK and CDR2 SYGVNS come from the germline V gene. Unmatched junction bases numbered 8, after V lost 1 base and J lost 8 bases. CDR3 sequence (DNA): TGTGCCAGCAGTGAATCAGGACAGGGGACAGGGGGCTACACCTTC. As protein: CASSESGQGTGGYTF.

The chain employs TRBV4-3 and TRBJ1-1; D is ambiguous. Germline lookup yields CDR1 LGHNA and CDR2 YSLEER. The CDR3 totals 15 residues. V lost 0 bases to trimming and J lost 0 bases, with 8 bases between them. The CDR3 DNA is TGCGCCAGCAGCCAAGAATATCAGGTGAACACTGAAGCTTTCTTT. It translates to CASSQEYQVNTEAFF.

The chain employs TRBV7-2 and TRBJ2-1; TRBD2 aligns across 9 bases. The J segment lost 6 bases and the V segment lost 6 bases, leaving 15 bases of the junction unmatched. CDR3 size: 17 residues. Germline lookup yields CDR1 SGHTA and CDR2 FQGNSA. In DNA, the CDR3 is TGTGCCAGCAGAGCTTCTTATCAAGCGGGAGGTCCCAATGAGCAGTTCTTC. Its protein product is CASRASYQAGGPNEQFF. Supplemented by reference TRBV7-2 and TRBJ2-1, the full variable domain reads GAGVSQSPSNKVTEKGKDVELRCDPISGHTALYWYRQSLGQGLEFLIYFQGNSAPDKSGLPSDRFSAERTGGSVSTLTIQRTQQEDSAVYLCASRASYQAGGPNEQFFGPGTRLTVL.

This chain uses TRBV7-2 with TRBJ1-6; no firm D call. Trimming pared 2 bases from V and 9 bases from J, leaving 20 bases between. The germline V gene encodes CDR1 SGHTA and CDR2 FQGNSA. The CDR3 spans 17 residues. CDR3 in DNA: TGTGCCAGCAGCTTAAGTATCCTTGGCGGGGTTATTTCACCCCTCCACTTT. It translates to CASSLSILGGVISPLHF. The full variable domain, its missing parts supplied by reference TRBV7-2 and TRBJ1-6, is GAGVSQSPSNKVTEKGKDVELRCDPISGHTALYWYRQSLGQGLEFLIYFQGNSAPDKSGLPSDRFSAERTGGSVSTLTIQRTQQEDSAVYLCASSLSILGGVISPLHFGNGTRLTVT.

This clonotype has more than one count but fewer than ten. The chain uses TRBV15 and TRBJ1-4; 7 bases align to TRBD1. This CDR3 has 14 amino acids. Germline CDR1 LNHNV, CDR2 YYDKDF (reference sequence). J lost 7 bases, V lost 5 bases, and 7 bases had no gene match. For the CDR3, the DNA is TGTGCCACCAGCTTACGCGACAGGGCTGAAAAACTGTTTTTT. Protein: CATSLRDRAEKLFF.

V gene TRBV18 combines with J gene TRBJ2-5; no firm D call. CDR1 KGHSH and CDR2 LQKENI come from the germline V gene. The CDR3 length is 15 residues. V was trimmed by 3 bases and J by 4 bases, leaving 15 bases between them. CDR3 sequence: CASSPRSLPTETQYF. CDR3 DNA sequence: TGTGCCAGCTCACCGAGGTCCCTGCCGACAGAGACCCAGTACTTC.

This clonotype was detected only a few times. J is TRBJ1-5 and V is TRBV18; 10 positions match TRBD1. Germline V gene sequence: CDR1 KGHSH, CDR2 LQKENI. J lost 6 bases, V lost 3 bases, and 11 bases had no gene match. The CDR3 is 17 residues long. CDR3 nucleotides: TGTGCCAGCTCACCTCGGGCCGGGACAGGGGTGGCTCAGCCCCAGCATTTT. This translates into CASSPRAGTGVAQPQHF.

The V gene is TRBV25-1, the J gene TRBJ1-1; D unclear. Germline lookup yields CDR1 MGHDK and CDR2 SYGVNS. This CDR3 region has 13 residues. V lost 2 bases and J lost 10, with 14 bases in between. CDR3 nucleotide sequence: TGTGCCAGCAGTGAAACATTAAGCTCTGGAGCTTTCTTT. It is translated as CASSETLSSGAFF.

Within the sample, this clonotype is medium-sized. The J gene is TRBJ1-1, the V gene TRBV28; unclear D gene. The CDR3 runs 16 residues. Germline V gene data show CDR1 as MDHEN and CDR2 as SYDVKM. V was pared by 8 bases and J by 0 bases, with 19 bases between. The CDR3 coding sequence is TGTGCCAGCCTCACCGCGGGATATCGAATGAACACTGAAGCTTTCTTT. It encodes CASLTAGYRMNTEAFF.

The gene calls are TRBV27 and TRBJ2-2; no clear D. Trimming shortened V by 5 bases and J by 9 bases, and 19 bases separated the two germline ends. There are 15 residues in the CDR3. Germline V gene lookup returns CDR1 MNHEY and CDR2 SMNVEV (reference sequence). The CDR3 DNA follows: TGTGCCAGCAGTCAACTATTTAACCGGGCCTGGGAGCTGTTTTTT. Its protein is CASSQLFNRAWELFF.

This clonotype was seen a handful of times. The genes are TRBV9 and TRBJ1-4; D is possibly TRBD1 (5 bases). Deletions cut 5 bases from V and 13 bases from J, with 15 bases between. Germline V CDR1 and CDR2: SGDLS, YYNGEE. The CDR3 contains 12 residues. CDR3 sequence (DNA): TGTGCCAGCAGTCCGACCTCCGGGGGACTGTTTTTT. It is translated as CASSPTSGGLFF. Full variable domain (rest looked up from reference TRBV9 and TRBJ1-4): DSGVTQTPKHLITATGQRVTLRCSPRSGDLSVYWYQQSLDQGLQFLIQYYNGEERAKGNILERFSAQQFPDLHSELNLSSLELGDSALYFCASSPTSGGLFFGSGTQLSVL.

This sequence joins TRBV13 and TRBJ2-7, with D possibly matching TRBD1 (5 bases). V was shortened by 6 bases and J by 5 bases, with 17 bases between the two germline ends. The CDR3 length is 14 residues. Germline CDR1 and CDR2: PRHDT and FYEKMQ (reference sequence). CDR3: CASRSTSEGDEQYF. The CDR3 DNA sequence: TGTGCCAGCAGATCTACAAGCGAAGGGGACGAGCAGTACTTC. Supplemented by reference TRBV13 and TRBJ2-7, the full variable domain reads AAGVIQSPRHLIKEKRETATLKCYPIPRHDTVYWYQQGPGQDPQFLISFYEKMQSDKGSIPDRFSAQQFSDYHSELNMSSLELGDSALYFCASRSTSEGDEQYFGPGTRLTVT.

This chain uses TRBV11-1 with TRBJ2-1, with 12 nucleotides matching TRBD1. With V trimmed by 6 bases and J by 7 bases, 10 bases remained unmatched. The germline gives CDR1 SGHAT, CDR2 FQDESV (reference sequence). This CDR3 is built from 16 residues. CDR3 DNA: TGTGCCAGCAGACAGCCGGGACAGGGGGCAAGAAATGAGCAGTTCTTC. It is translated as CASRQPGQGARNEQFF.

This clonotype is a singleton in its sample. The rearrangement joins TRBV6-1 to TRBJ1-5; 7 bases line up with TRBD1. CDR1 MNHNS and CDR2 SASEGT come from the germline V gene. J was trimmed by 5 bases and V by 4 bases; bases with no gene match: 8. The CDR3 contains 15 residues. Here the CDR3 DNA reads TGTGCCAGCAGTGTTGACAGGGATTCTTATCAGCCCCAGCATTTT. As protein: CASSVDRDSYQPQHF.

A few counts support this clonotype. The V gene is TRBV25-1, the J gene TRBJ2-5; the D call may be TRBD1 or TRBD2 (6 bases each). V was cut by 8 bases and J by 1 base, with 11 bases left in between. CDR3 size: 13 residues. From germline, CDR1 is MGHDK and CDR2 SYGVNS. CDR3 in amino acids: CASHRDFQETQYF. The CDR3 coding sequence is TGTGCCAGCCACAGGGACTTCCAAGAGACCCAGTACTTC.

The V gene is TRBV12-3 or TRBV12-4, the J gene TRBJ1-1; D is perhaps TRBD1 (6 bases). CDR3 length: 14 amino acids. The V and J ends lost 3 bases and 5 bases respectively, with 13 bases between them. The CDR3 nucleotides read TGTGCCAGCAGTTTTCCCGACAGGCGGACTGAAGCTTTCTTT. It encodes CASSFPDRRTEAFF.

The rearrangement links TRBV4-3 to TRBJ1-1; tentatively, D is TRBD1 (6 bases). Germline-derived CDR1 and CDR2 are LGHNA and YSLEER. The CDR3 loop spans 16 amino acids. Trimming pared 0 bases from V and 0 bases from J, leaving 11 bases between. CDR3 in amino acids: CASSQERWTVNTEAFF. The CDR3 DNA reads TGCGCCAGCAGCCAAGAAAGGTGGACAGTGAACACTGAAGCTTTCTTT.